A single sample gave rise to the 15 T cell receptor beta chains below, sequenced in a study of regulatory T cells in long-lasting Graves disease. The time point was: newly diagnosed GD, antithyroid drugs for less than 3 months. The TCR library was prepared using RNA isolated from PBMCs. Building the TCR beta libraries relied on iRepertoire HTBI primers, and CDR3 regions underwent Arm-PCR. In TCRdb, the multiplex PCR reads were re-called with MiXCR into one record per CDR3 protein. In the table there are about 380,000 distinct CDR3 sequences, around 15% of which are singletons. The material sequenced was peripheral blood mononuclear cells (PBMCs), taken at new diagnosis, from a patient treated with antithyroid drugs. The receptors originated from a female donor with Graves disease.

The DNA for the CDR3 is TGCGCCAGCAGTGAGACGCCCGCTGACAGGGGGCTCGGCTACACCTTC. Translation: CASSETPADRGLGYTF. The chain combines TRBV10-2 with TRBJ1-2, with TRBD1 matching 10 bases. The germline V gene encodes CDR1 WSHSY and CDR2 SAAADI. V shed 2 bases, J shed 8 bases, and the junction held 11 bases outside the gene matches. CDR3 length: 16 amino acids.

This clonotype has just a few counts. The chain joins TRBV20-1 to TRBJ2-1; 11 nucleotides align to TRBD2. The CDR3 loop spans 16 amino acids. Looked up from germline, CDR1 is DFQATT and CDR2 is SNEGSKA (reference sequence). The junction had 14 bases not matched to a gene; V was cut back by 4 bases and J by 9 bases. CDR3 region: CSANKDTRLAGSEQFF. In DNA form, the CDR3 reads TGCAGTGCTAACAAAGACACAAGACTAGCGGGAAGTGAGCAGTTCTTC.

This clonotype was seen a handful of times. Possible read error: a much larger clone is one base away. In this CDR3 the conserved last residue, phenylalanine or tryptophan, is missing, so a read error is likely. This chain joins TRBV20-1 and TRBJ1-1; D gene uncertain. Germline V CDR1 and CDR2: DFQATT, SNEGSKA (reference sequence). CDR3 length: 11 amino acids. V lost 3 bases and J lost 8, with 10 bases in between. The CDR3 DNA reads as TGCAGTGCTAGTTCGGGGATCGAAGCTTTCCTT. Translation: CSASSGIEAFL.

With respect to this clonotype: This may be a read error, as it is one base from a much larger clone. This chain uses TRBV18 with TRBJ2-1; D possibly corresponds to TRBD2 (5 bases). CDR1 is KGHSH and CDR2 is LQKENI in the germline V gene. The CDR3 length is 14 residues. V was clipped by 10 bases and J by 0 bases, with 13 bases between them. The CDR3 spells CATPPGVSYNEQFF. The CDR3 DNA follows: TGTGCCACCCCGCCCGGGGTCTCCTACAATGAGCAGTTCTTC. The complete variable domain, with remaining parts taken from reference TRBV18 and TRBJ2-1, reads NAGVMQNPRHLVRRRGQEARLRCSPMKGHSHVYWYRQLPEEGLKFMVYLQKENIIDESGMPKERFSAEFPKEGPSILRIQQVVRGDSAAYFCATPPGVSYNEQFFGPGTRLTVL.

This clonotype appeared many times. The chain has TRBV3-1 and TRBJ1-2; TRBD1 might be the D (5 bases). V was pared by 0 bases and J by 0 bases, with 11 bases between. CDR1 is LGHDT and CDR2 is YNNKEL in the germline V gene (reference sequence). The CDR3 is 16 amino acids. CDR3 DNA sequence: TGTGCCAGCAGCCAAGAGAGGGGCACCCCTAACTATGGCTACACCTTC. Its translation: CASSQERGTPNYGYTF.

There are many counts of this clonotype. In DNA, the CDR3 is TGTGCCAGCAGCCTCGGACAGGGCGGGAACACTGAAGCTTTCTTT. Amino acid sequence: CASSLGQGGNTEAFF. V usage is TRBV12-3 or TRBV12-4 and J usage is TRBJ1-1; 8 nucleotides align to TRBD1. The CDR3 is made up of 15 amino acids. Losses at the gene ends were 6 bases for V and 1 base for J; bases not matched to a gene: 7.

The table lists this clonotype with many counts. J is TRBJ1-5 and V is TRBV6-1; no clear D. Looked up from germline, CDR1 is MNHNS and CDR2 is SASEGT. The CDR3 sequence is 13 residues long. V lost 6 bases and J 1 base, leaving 7 bases between the germline ends. The CDR3 sequence is CASSETSNQPQHF. The CDR3 DNA reads TGTGCCAGCAGCGAGACGAGCAATCAGCCCCAGCATTTT.

At least ten counts were recorded for this clonotype. This rearrangement joins TRBV11-3 to TRBJ2-3; 12 bases agree with TRBD2. The V and J ends lost 4 bases and 6 bases, in that order; junction bases with no gene match: 5. The CDR3 sequence is 15 residues long. Germline CDR1 is SGHNT and CDR2 is YENEEA. The CDR3 DNA reads TGTGCCAGCAGCTCCCGGACTAGCGGGATGGATACGCAGTATTTT. Protein sequence: CASSSRTSGMDTQYF.

There are many counts of this clonotype. V usage is TRBV12-3 or TRBV12-4 and J usage is TRBJ1-1; 7 bases line up with TRBD1. V trimming: 5 bases; J trimming: 6 bases; junction bases outside the gene matches: 3. The CDR3 is made up of 12 amino acids. The CDR3 DNA follows: TGTGCCAGCAGTGACAGGGCGGCTGAAGCTTTCTTT. This translates into CASSDRAAEAFF.

This clonotype was seen at least ten times. The CDR3 coding sequence is TGTGCCAGCAGTTTGGGGGCAGGATTCAATCAGCCCCAGCATTTT. This sequence encodes CASSLGAGFNQPQHF. The V gene is TRBV27, the J gene TRBJ1-5; D may be TRBD1 (6 bases). The length of the CDR3 is 15 residues. V dropped 3 bases and J dropped 3 bases, with 12 bases sitting between them. Germline CDR1 reads MNHEY; CDR2 reads SMNVEV (reference sequence).

V is TRBV19 and J is TRBJ2-1, with TRBD1 matching 10 bases. In germline, CDR1 is LNHDA, CDR2 SQIVND (reference sequence). Trimming cost V 6 bases and J 3 bases; bases outside gene matches: 5. The CDR3 sequence is 15 residues long. The CDR3 DNA reads as TGTGCCAGTAGACTGGGACAGGGGAACTACAATGAGCAGTTCTTC. Amino acid sequence: CASRLGQGNYNEQFF.

This clonotype showed up many times. This chain connects TRBV5-5 to TRBJ1-2; D might be TRBD1 (5 bases). Germline CDR1 and CDR2: SGHKS and YYEKEE (reference sequence). This CDR3 spans 16 amino acids. V was pared by 3 bases and J by 2 bases, with 17 bases between. CDR3 residues: CASSWGVGSANYGYTF. The CDR3 coding sequence is TGTGCCAGCAGCTGGGGGGTGGGGTCAGCAAACTATGGCTACACCTTC.

This clonotype occurred many times. The J gene is TRBJ1-3, the V gene TRBV28; 9 positions match TRBD1. V shed 6 bases, J shed 8 bases, and the junction held 14 bases outside the gene matches. Germline V CDR1 and CDR2: MDHEN, SYDVKM. This CDR3 contains 16 residues. CDR3 DNA sequence: TGTGCCAGCAGCGTTCTGGGGACAGGGATCGAGGACACCATATATTTT. This codes for CASSVLGTGIEDTIYF.

Many counts were recorded for this clonotype. This CDR3 fails to terminate in the conserved phenylalanine or tryptophan, so it likely reflects a read error. The limits of the CDR3 on the DNA are not certain, so only TCRdb's listed CDR3 is given. CDR3 sequence reads: CASSLAGTLLVC. The genes are TRBV12-3 or TRBV12-4 and TRBJ2-3; TRBD1 reflects the table's D call only, with no check against the DNA. From its first to its last residue, the CDR3 has 12 amino acids.

This clonotype was recorded many times. CDR3 DNA: TGTGCCAGCAGCGTAGAGCCGGGACTCCAAGAGACCCAGTACTTC. It codes for CASSVEPGLQETQYF. The chain combines TRBV9 with TRBJ2-5, with TRBD2 as a possible D gene (6 bases). This CDR3 comprises 15 residues. V was trimmed by 0 bases and J by 1 base, leaving 10 bases between them. Germline assignment: CDR1 SGDLS and CDR2 YYNGEE.